The TCR beta chain under discussion was sequenced for a study of T cells in Graves' hyperthyroidism and ophthalmopathy. Study-level points and caveats: With a median lead of around 6.7 months before onset, the model predicted ophthalmopathy.

RNA transcripts gave rise to amplified TCR beta CDR3 regions. Using the HTBI primer set, a first-round RT-PCR was run on the TCR CDR3. TCRdb independently ran MiXCR on the multiplex PCR reads; one entry per CDR3 protein. The table has roughly 500,000 distinct CDR3 sequences, around 43% seen once. Notes on this clonotype: The antigen is undetermined.

The CDR3 runs to 14 residues. V lost 5 bases and J lost 11, with 21 bases in between. The germline gives CDR1 SGHTA, CDR2 FQGNSA. This chain connects TRBV7-2 to TRBJ1-1; possible D gene TRBD1, 6 bases. Sequencing was performed on peripheral blood or thyroid tissue (not recorded which). The TCR was taken from an adult woman with Graves' disease, either hyperthyroidism or ophthalmopathy (not recorded which). CDR3 sequence (DNA): TGTGCCAGCAGCCCTAGGGGGGATGGGGGGTCCGCTTTCTTT. Protein: CASSPRGDGGSAFF. Full variable domain (outside the CDR3, taken from reference TRBV7-2 and TRBJ1-1): GAGVSQSPSNKVTEKGKDVELRCDPISGHTALYWYRQSLGQGLEFLIYFQGNSAPDKSGLPSDRFSAERTGGSVSTLTIQRTQQEDSAVYLCASSPRGDGGSAFFGQGTRLTVV.